The source of this T cell receptor (beta chain) is a study of blood T cells in healthy people across ages (dated by TCRdb to between 2015 and 2016). Regarding the study in general: In model experiments, roughly one uniquely barcoded TCR beta cDNA molecule per two T cells was captured by template switching. Two additional independent replicas of 1 million unique cDNA reads from the same blood draw were analyzed for two donors (one aged 18 to 30 and one aged 80 or older). To track age-related changes in TCR beta repertoire diversity, the study relied on deep sequencing normalized with unique cDNA molecular identifiers. The donors were split into four age groups: young (average 16 years), middle-aged (39), aged (over 55) and long-lived (under 85). To avoid experimental bias, donors of different ages were spread randomly across the sequencing lanes.

General study outcomes and caveats: Conclusive comparison of naive and antigen-experienced compartments was prevented by the profiling of bulk unsorted PBMCs. Observed TCR beta diversity per million T cells fell roughly linearly with age, and a significant reduction was already apparent by age around 44. Compared with the aged group, the long-lived group had more naive CD4+ T cells, fewer expanded clones and increased TCR diversity, a pattern suggesting age selection. Because donor CMV infection status was unknown, age-related changes in expanded clonotypes were potentially confounded. A strong correlation was found between observed TCR beta diversity and the percentage of naive T cells measured by flow cytometry. Estimates of total diversity from one million sequenced T cells were regarded as lower bounds and underestimates.

Trimming costs V 2 bases and J 4 bases, and their ends lie 8 bases apart. Counted from cysteine to phenylalanine, this CDR3 has 13 amino acids. CDR3 DNA is the only sequence kept; it has 39 bases, read in frame from the first base. CDR1 and CDR2 are drawn from the germline V gene: MNHEY, SVGAGI. The roughly 38 donors, aged about 6 to 95 years, were systemically healthy Caucasian individuals from Russia. Around 10 milliliters of peripheral blood were collected from each donor into EDTA-treated Vacutainer tubes. Ficoll-Paque density-gradient centrifugation was used to isolate PBMCs, with at least 6 million per sample. Trizol reagent was used to extract total RNA from the PBMCs, yielding at least 6 micrograms per sample. The percentages of naive CD45RAhigh/CD27high T cells were determined by flow cytometry on a PBMC aliquot from every donor. Libraries came from 5' RACE. For sequencing, an Illumina HiSeq 2500 was employed. A second PCR of roughly 6 to 12 cycles was performed with a sample-barcoded 5' primer and a J-beta primer mix. A template-switch 5' adaptor carrying 12 random nucleotides introduced a unique molecular identifier onto each TCR beta cDNA molecule. Each sample yielded at least 2.5 million CDR3-containing paired-end reads. The Mint cDNA synthesis kit, primed by a TRBC-specific oligonucleotide, was used to synthesize first-strand cDNA from all RNA. All cDNA was treated with uracil-DNA glycosylase and then went through a first 18-cycle PCR with the universal primers M1SS and BC2_uni_R. From the authors' description of their analysis: Each sample was normalized by randomly selecting 1 million high-quality reads, each carrying a distinct molecular identifier. Instead of being binned into consensus sequences, reads that shared molecular identifiers were thrown out. MiTCR, with a Q25 quality threshold and the strictest error-elimination algorithm, was used for CDR3 identification, clonotype clustering and error correction. Lower-bound total TCR beta diversity was estimated with a nonparametric unseen species model using Euler transformation. Through fastp at Q25 and MiXCR, TCRdb rebuilt clones from the public reads, retaining in-frame beta chains. Duplicate CDR3 protein sequences are folded into a single record with the most common DNA and genes. Clone size and V and J calls follow TCRdb, not the original study. A total of some 1.6 million distinct CDR3 sequences appear in this sample, about 32% of them only once. The top ten constitute around 11% of the sample.

On this clonotype itself: Its antigen is currently not known. The input lacks base qualities; no much larger clone sits a single base away.

Recombination joined TRBV6-5 with TRBJ1-1; no D segment can be confidently identified. Sequencing input: blood. This receptor was taken from a woman aged 30 to 39 in good health. In nucleotides, the sequence is TGTGCCAGCAGTTACGAGGGTCTCACTGAAGCTTTCTTT. Its protein is CASSYEGLTEAFF.